Listed below are T cell receptor beta chains from one sample, sequenced in a study of T cells expressing NK-cell markers. One entry per CDR3 protein, without DNA, is what TCRdb gives after re-calling the 5' RACE reads. The table for this sample gives 350,000 to 500,000 distinct CDR3 sequences. Material: blood T cells: a sorted CD56 or NKG2C T cell subset, CD4+ or CD8+ T cells, or bulk PBMC T cells (not recorded which). The receptors come from a woman between 18 and 70 years old in good health. CDR3s include the opening cysteine and the closing phenylalanine or tryptophan. Each record gives: V gene, J gene, CDR3 protein.

TRBV6-2/TRBV6-3	TRBJ2-1	CASSYYAGGPNEQFF
TRBV7-2	TRBJ2-2	CASSTRTGPNTGELFF
TRBV7-6	TRBJ2-6	CASSQDGTGANVLTF
TRBV29-1	TRBJ1-3	CSVEDPVRTGNTIYF
TRBV12-3/TRBV12-4	TRBJ2-5	CACRDRGRETQYF
TRBV29-1	TRBJ2-3	CSVATGADTQYF
TRBV20-1	TRBJ1-5	CSAAGSGNQPQHF
TRBV7-7	TRBJ2-7	CASSEHTGAYEQYF
TRBV7-2	TRBJ1-2	CASSRGRETNYGYTF
TRBV24-1	TRBJ2-1	CATQQGNEQFF
TRBV5-4	TRBJ2-3	CASMGSPLTDTQYF
TRBV6-4	TRBJ1-2	CASRALGGGYTF
TRBV7-8	TRBJ1-1	CASSSLTVKQNTEAFF
TRBV20-1	TRBJ1-1	CSAPRPGGTEAFF
TRBV7-3	TRBJ1-2	CASSLGGTYGYTF
TRBV25-1	TRBJ1-4	CASSAIPGQHHATNEKLFF
TRBV12-3/TRBV12-4	TRBJ1-4	CASSHTGTGDNEKLFF
TRBV12-3/TRBV12-4	TRBJ1-2	CASSLALQGGNYGYTF
TRBV20-1	TRBJ2-4	CSASFPSRGQNIQYF
TRBV11-2	TRBJ1-1	CASSLVFTEAFF
TRBV20-1	TRBJ2-1	CSARDLSSSYNEQFF
TRBV29-1	TRBJ2-3	CSVAPTASTDTQYF
TRBV6-1	TRBJ2-1	CASSPRGQSSYNEQFF
TRBV20-1	TRBJ2-1	CSAPGQRNEQFF
TRBV29-1	TRBJ2-7	CSAGTSGGGYEQYF
TRBV12-3/TRBV12-4	TRBJ2-1	CASRHLAAGGLFNEQFF
TRBV7-6	TRBJ2-2	CASSLASGGNTGELFF
TRBV6-5	TRBJ2-1	CASSYYPGGHNEQFF
TRBV7-3	TRBJ2-3	CASSPHSKGNGEDTQYF
TRBV6-6	TRBJ1-1	CASTEVNTEAFF
TRBV20-1	TRBJ1-1	CSAGGSAPEAFF
TRBV4-1	TRBJ2-4	CASSQVSAGENIQYF
TRBV20-1	TRBJ2-2	CSAPKPGGVSGELFF
TRBV15	TRBJ2-7	CATSRVREGSYEQYF
TRBV20-1	TRBJ2-1	CSARQADNEQFF
TRBV7-9	TRBJ2-2	CASSLMWTSGSTGELFF
TRBV5-1	TRBJ2-7	CASSFTSGVYEQYF
TRBV12-3/TRBV12-4	TRBJ2-2	CASSSPFIRNTGELFF
TRBV6-5	TRBJ2-7	CASSSRLRLAGGGEQYF
TRBV5-1	TRBJ2-7	CASTLGGISSYEQYF
TRBV11-1	TRBJ2-1	CASSSRDRGQVGEQFF
TRBV15	TRBJ2-4	CATSRDSGVVLAKNIQYF
TRBV27	TRBJ2-1	CASSLWLAGGSYNEQFF
TRBV7-2	TRBJ2-4	CASSTTRGLENIQYF
TRBV7-2	TRBJ2-1	CASSLGPLSYNEQFF